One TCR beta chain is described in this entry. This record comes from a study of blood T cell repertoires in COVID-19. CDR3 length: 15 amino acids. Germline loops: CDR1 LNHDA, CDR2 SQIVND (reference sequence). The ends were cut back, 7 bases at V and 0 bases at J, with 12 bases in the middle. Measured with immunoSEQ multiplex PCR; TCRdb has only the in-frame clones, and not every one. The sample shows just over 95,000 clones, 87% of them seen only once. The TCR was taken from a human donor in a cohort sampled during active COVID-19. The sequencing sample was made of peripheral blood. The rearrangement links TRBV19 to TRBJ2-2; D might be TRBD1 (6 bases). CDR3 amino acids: CASTTWTANTGELFF. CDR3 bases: TGTGCCAGTACGACGTGGACAGCGAACACCGGGGAGCTGTTTTTT.